What follows are 20 T cell receptor beta chains derived from one specimen sequenced in a study of blood T cell repertoires in COVID-19. TCRdb's copy holds only in-frame clones and misses some; the assay was immunoSEQ multiplex PCR. Among 100,000 to 150,000 clones listed, 80% to 85% were seen once. Source material: peripheral blood. The receptors were gathered from a woman aged 60 to 75 with active or convalescent COVID-19.

At least ten counts were recorded for this clone. The V and J genes are TRBV2 and TRBJ2-3; D ambiguous. V lost 4 bases, J lost 11 bases, and 10 bases lay in between. This CDR3 region has 11 residues. CDR1 and CDR2 (germline): SNHLY, FYNNEI. The CDR3 sequence: CASSGPSGQYF. CDR3 DNA sequence: TGTGCCAGCAGTGGTCCCTCGGGGCAGTATTTT.

The V and J genes are TRBV5-1 and TRBJ1-1; D perhaps matches TRBD1 (6 bases). Germline loops: CDR1 SGHRS, CDR2 YFSETQ. Trimming took 2 bases from V and 8 from J, leaving 16 bases between them. The CDR3 extends over 14 amino acids. The CDR3 loop is CASSLQDSWNEAFF. The CDR3 nucleotides read TGCGCCAGCAGCTTACAGGACAGTTGGAACGAAGCTTTCTTT.

This sequence joins TRBV15 and TRBJ2-7, with TRBD2 matching over 8 bases. The germline V gene has CDR1 LNHNV and CDR2 YYDKDF (reference sequence). The CDR3 runs to 16 residues. V shed 1 base and J 7 bases; nucleotides not matched to a gene: 12. CDR3 amino acids: CATSRGDQEREREQYF. Written as DNA, the CDR3 is TGTGCCACCAGCAGAGGAGATCAGGAGCGGGAGAGAGAGCAGTACTTC.

The genes are TRBV2 and TRBJ1-6, with 9 bases matching TRBD1. V was clipped by 8 bases and J by 7 bases; unmatched bases: 3. CDR3 length: 13 amino acids. Germline CDR1 and CDR2: SNHLY and FYNNEI. The CDR3 loop is CASGTGWNSPLHF. The CDR3, as DNA: TGTGCCAGCGGGACAGGGTGGAATTCACCCCTCCACTTT.

The rearrangement joins TRBV19 to TRBJ1-4, with TRBD1 matching over 10 bases. The CDR3 runs to 15 residues. Germline CDR1 is LNHDA and CDR2 is SQIVND (reference sequence). With V trimmed by 5 bases and J by 7 bases, 7 bases remained unmatched. The CDR3, as DNA: TGTGCCAGTAGTGGGACAGGGGTTAGGGGTGAAAAACTGTTTTTT. Translation: CASSGTGVRGEKLFF.

The V gene is TRBV12-3 or TRBV12-4, the J gene TRBJ1-1; tentative D call: TRBD1 (5 bases). This CDR3 is built from 13 residues. The germline V and J ends were trimmed by 2 bases and 10 bases, with 14 bases remaining between them. The CDR3 loop is CASSLSLGRRAFF. The CDR3 DNA reads TGTGCCAGCAGTTTAAGCCTGGGGCGCAGAGCTTTCTTT.

The chain carries TRBV10-3 and TRBJ2-4; 11 nucleotides align to TRBD2. V shed 8 bases and J 5 bases; nucleotides not matched to a gene: 5. Germline V gene data show CDR1 as ENHRY and CDR2 as SYGVKD. The CDR3 loop spans 14 amino acids. CDR3 nucleotide sequence: TGTGCCATCGGCCCGGGACTAGCGGAAAACATTCAGTACTTC. Residues: CAIGPGLAENIQYF.

V is TRBV6-2 or TRBV6-3 and J is TRBJ1-1; D ambiguous. V was cut by 0 bases and J by 4 bases, with 3 bases left in between. Per germline, CDR1 MNHEY and CDR2 SVGEGT. The CDR3 runs 12 residues. This chain's CDR3 is CASSYSSTEAFF. The DNA for the CDR3 is TGTGCCAGCAGTTACTCCAGCACTGAAGCTTTCTTT.

The chain combines TRBV27 with TRBJ2-7, with D uncertain. CDR1 and CDR2 (germline): MNHEY, SMNVEV (reference sequence). The CDR3 is made up of 15 amino acids. V was cut by 0 bases and J by 2 bases, with 11 bases left in between. The DNA for the CDR3 is TGTGCCAGCAGTTTATCGAAGCAGGTTACCTACGAGCAGTACTTC. It yields the protein CASSLSKQVTYEQYF.

The chain links TRBV15 to TRBJ2-7, with 11 nucleotides matching TRBD1. CDR1 and CDR2 (germline): LNHNV, YYDKDF (reference sequence). This CDR3 region has 15 residues. After removal of 3 bases from V and 3 bases from J, the junction contained 4 bases not matched to a gene. Here the CDR3 DNA reads TGTGCCACCAGCAGGGGACAGGGGGTTAGCTACGAGCAGTACTTC. Its translation: CATSRGQGVSYEQYF.

The chain recombines TRBV6-5 with TRBJ2-3, with unresolved D. V gave up 2 bases and J gave up 5 bases, with 11 bases separating them. The CDR3 is made up of 14 amino acids. The germline V gene has CDR1 MNHEY and CDR2 SVGAGI. CDR3 region: CASSYGGPGDTQYF. Here the CDR3 DNA reads TGTGCCAGCAGTTACGGTGGGCCCGGAGATACGCAGTATTTT.

This clone was observed a few times. The chain is built from TRBV5-6 and TRBJ1-2; D gene uncertain. V lost 2 bases, J lost 7 bases, and 6 bases lay in between. CDR3 length: 11 amino acids. Germline V gives CDR1 SGHDT, CDR2 YYEEEE. The CDR3 DNA reads TGTGCCAGCAGCTTATCTTCTGGCTACACCTTC. Protein sequence: CASSLSSGYTF.

In this sample, this clone turned up once. The chain uses TRBV9 and TRBJ2-3, with TRBD1 as a possible D gene (5 bases). Germline V gene data show CDR1 as SGDLS and CDR2 as YYNGEE. CDR3 size: 15 residues. Trimming shortened V by 4 bases and J by 0 bases, and 12 bases separated the two germline ends. DNA of the CDR3: TGTGCCAGCAGCCCTCAGGGTACTAGCACAGATACGCAGTATTTT. It translates to CASSPQGTSTDTQYF.

This clone has a single count. The chain combines TRBV30 with TRBJ2-1; TRBD1 agrees at 11 bases. The ends lost 8 bases at V and 8 bases at J; junction bases unmatched: 11. This CDR3 has 14 residues. The V gene's germline CDR1 is GTSNPN and CDR2 SVGIG (reference sequence). In DNA, the CDR3 is TGTGCCGAGCAACCGGGACAGGGGGTCTATGAGCAGTTCTTC. This translates into CAEQPGQGVYEQFF.

In this sample, this clone turned up a few times. The rearrangement links TRBV11-2 to TRBJ1-2, with 8 bases lining up with TRBD1. V shed 5 bases and J 8 bases; nucleotides not matched to a gene: 7. Germline assignment: CDR1 SGHAT and CDR2 FQNNGV. This CDR3 has 13 residues. The CDR3 DNA reads as TGTGCCAGCAGCCGTGGACAGGGCTTGGGCTACACCTTC. This encodes CASSRGQGLGYTF.

V gene TRBV5-5 combines with J gene TRBJ2-2; tentatively, D is TRBD1 (5 bases). Germline V gene lookup returns CDR1 SGHKS and CDR2 YYEKEE (reference sequence). V lost 1 base, J lost 2 bases, and 9 bases lay in between. The CDR3 runs 15 residues. This CDR3 reads CASSLIQANTGELFF. For the CDR3, the DNA is TGTGCCAGCAGCTTGATACAGGCCAACACCGGGGAGCTGTTTTTT. The full variable domain, its missing parts supplied by reference TRBV5-5 and TRBJ2-2, is DAGVTQSPTHLIKTRGQQVTLRCSPISGHKSVSWYQQVLGQGPQFIFQYYEKEERGRGNFPDRFSARQFPNYSSELNVNALLLGDSALYLCASSLIQANTGELFFGEGSRLTVL.

V is TRBV6-2 or TRBV6-3 and J is TRBJ2-7; 8 bases match TRBD2. The CDR3 totals 14 residues. Trimming at V came to 5 bases and at J to 3 bases, leaving 6 bases not matched to a gene. Germline CDR1 and CDR2: MNHEY and SVGEGT. CDR3 nucleotide sequence: TGTGCCAGCAGTACGGGGGGGGCCCTCTACGAGCAGTACGTC. Protein product: CASSTGGALYEQYV.

The CDR3 reads CASSGQVDYGYTF. The CDR3 DNA reads TGCGCCAGCAGCGGACAGGTGGACTATGGCTACACCTTC. The rearrangement uses TRBV5-1 and TRBJ1-2; 7 bases are shared with TRBD1. Germline V gene data show CDR1 as SGHRS and CDR2 as YFSETQ. The CDR3 runs to 13 residues. V was pared by 4 bases and J by 3 bases, with 3 bases of the junction left unmatched.

The J gene is TRBJ1-5, the V gene TRBV19; TRBD1 matches 10 bases. Germline V gene data show CDR1 as LNHDA and CDR2 as SQIVND (reference sequence). The J segment lost 0 bases and the V segment lost 7 bases, leaving 9 bases of the junction unmatched. The CDR3 is made up of 17 amino acids. The DNA for the CDR3 is TGTGCCAGTACCCCCGTGGGACAGGGGTTTAGCAATCAGCCCCAGCATTTT. This gives the protein CASTPVGQGFSNQPQHF.

A few counts support this clone. This chain joins TRBV2 and TRBJ1-6; the D gene is possibly TRBD1 (5 bases). Trimming removed 1 base from V and 10 bases from J, with 14 bases in between. The CDR3 is made up of 15 amino acids. The germline V gene has CDR1 SNHLY and CDR2 FYNNEI. CDR3: CASSEVGPVRSPLHF. The CDR3 DNA sequence: TGTGCCAGCAGTGAAGTGGGGCCCGTGAGGTCACCCCTCCACTTT.